Sequencing of this T cell receptor (beta chain) was carried out in a study of control samples from healthy donors and cancer patients. A single count supports this clone. Clones were sequenced by immunoSEQ multiplex PCR, and TCRdb holds only the in-frame ones, with some missing. This sample has about 180,000 clones, with 90% found just once. Germline V CDR1 and CDR2: MNHEY, SMNVEV (reference sequence). Deletions cut 3 bases from V and 0 bases from J, with 11 bases between. This CDR3 region has 16 residues. Material for sequencing was blood. The sequence came from a woman in her forties or fifties in good health. The chain joins TRBV27 to TRBJ2-2; D is ambiguous. The CDR3 coding sequence is TGTGCCAGCAGTTTGGGTCGAAACGCGAACACCGGGGAGCTGTTTTTT. Protein sequence: CASSLGRNANTGELFF.